The 2 T cell receptor beta chains listed next were all sequenced from one sample in a study of CD8 T cells in Susac syndrome. Random hexamers were used to reverse transcribe the RNA input (0.5 to 1 ug). Using its own MiXCR run on the immunoSEQ multiplex PCR reads, TCRdb lists one record per CDR3 protein. The table shows 150,000 to 200,000 distinct CDR3 sequences, with 94% occurring only once. The sequenced sample was CD4+ T cells from PBMCs. The receptors derive from a human donor with multiple sclerosis.

V is TRBV20-1 and J is TRBJ1-5, with TRBD1 matching over 8 bases. The CDR3 has 12 amino acids. CDR1 is DFQATT, CDR2 SNEGSKA, per germline (reference sequence). V gave up 4 bases and J gave up 5 bases; unmatched junction bases: 1. The chain's CDR3 is CSATQGDQPQHF. CDR3 nucleotide sequence: TGCAGTGCTACACAGGGGGATCAGCCCCAGCATTTT.

This rearrangement joins TRBV18 to TRBJ2-7, with TRBD2 identical over 12 bases. CDR1 KGHSH and CDR2 LQKENI come from the germline V gene. V trimming: 6 bases; J trimming: 7 bases; junction bases outside the gene matches: 16. The CDR3 totals 17 residues. CDR3 amino acids: CASSLNPLAGGPGEQYF. For the CDR3, the DNA is TGTGCCAGCTCGCTGAACCCCCTAGCGGGAGGGCCAGGGGAGCAGTACTTC.